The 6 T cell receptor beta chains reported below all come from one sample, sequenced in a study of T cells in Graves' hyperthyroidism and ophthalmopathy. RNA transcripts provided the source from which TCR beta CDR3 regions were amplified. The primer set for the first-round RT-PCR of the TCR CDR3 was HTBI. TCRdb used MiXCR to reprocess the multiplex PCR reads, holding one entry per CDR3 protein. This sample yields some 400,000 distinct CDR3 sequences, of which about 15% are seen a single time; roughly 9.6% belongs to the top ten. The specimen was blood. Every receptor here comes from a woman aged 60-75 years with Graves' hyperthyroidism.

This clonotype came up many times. The CDR3 coding sequence is TGCGCCAGCAGCGGGACCTGGGACGGTAATGAGCAGTTCTTC. As protein: CASSGTWDGNEQFF. The chain uses TRBV5-1 and TRBJ2-1; D could derive from TRBD1 or TRBD2 (5 bases each). V shed 4 bases and J shed 7 bases, with 15 bases lying between them. This CDR3 has 14 residues. Germline CDR1 reads SGHRS; CDR2 reads YFSETQ. Full variable domain (outside the CDR3, taken from reference TRBV5-1 and TRBJ2-1): KAGVTQTPRYLIKTRGQQVTLSCSPISGHRSVSWYQQTPGQGLQFLFEYFSETQRNKGNFPGRFSGRQFSNSRSEMNVSTLELGDSALYLCASSGTWDGNEQFFGPGTRLTVL.

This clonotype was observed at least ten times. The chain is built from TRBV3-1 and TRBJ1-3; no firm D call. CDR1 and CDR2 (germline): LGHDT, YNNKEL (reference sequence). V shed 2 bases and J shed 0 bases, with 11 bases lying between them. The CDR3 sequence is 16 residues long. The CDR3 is CASSQIGSPSGNTIYF. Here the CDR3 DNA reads TGTGCCAGCAGCCAAATCGGGAGTCCCTCTGGAAACACCATATATTTT.

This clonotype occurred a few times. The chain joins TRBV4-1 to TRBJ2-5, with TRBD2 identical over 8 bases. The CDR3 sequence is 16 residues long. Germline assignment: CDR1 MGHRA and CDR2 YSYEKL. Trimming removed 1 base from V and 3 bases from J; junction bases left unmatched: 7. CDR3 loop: CASSQVGTSPKETQYF. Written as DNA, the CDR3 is TGCGCCAGCAGCCAAGTCGGGACTAGTCCAAAAGAGACCCAGTACTTC.

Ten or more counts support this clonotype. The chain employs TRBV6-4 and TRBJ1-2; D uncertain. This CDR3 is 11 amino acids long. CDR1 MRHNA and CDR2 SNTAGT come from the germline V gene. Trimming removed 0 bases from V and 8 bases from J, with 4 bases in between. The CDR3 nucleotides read TGTGCCAGCAGTGACTCGAGGGGCTACACCTTC. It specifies CASSDSRGYTF.

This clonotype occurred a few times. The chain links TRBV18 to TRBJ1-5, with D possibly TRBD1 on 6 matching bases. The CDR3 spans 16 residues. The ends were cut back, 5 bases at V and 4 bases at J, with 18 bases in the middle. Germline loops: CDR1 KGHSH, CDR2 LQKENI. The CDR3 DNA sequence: TGTGCCAGCTCATTCGGCGCCCCCACAGGGAATCAGCCCCAGCATTTT. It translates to CASSFGAPTGNQPQHF.

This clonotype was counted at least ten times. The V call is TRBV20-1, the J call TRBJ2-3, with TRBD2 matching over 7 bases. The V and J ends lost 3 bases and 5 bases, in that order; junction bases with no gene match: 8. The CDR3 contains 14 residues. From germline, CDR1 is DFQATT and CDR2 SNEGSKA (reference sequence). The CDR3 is CSARPRLAGDTQYF. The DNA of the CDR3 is TGCAGTGCTAGGCCCCGATTAGCGGGAGATACGCAGTATTTT.